This T cell receptor (beta chain) appears in the sequencing data of a study of early T cells in non-severe SARS-CoV-2 infection. The wider study: Chains stayed unpaired after sequencing of bulk RNA from unsorted whole blood.

V lost 2 bases and J lost 7, with 5 bases in between. The CDR3 consists of 11 residues. Per the germline V gene, CDR1 is SQVTM and CDR2 is ANQGSEA. This clonotype was seen ten or more times. TCRdb fed the 5' RACE reads into MiXCR, producing one record per CDR3 protein. The sample includes about 25,000 distinct CDR3 sequences, about 4.5% of them seen just once. This rearrangement joins TRBV29-1 to TRBJ1-4; D gene ambiguous. This TCR came from an adult who was a healthcare worker with PCR-confirmed SARS-CoV-2 infection or an uninfected control (not recorded which). The sequenced sample was whole blood. The CDR3 bases are TGCAGCGTTGAATTGTCTGAAAAACTGTTTTTT. This encodes CSVELSEKLFF.